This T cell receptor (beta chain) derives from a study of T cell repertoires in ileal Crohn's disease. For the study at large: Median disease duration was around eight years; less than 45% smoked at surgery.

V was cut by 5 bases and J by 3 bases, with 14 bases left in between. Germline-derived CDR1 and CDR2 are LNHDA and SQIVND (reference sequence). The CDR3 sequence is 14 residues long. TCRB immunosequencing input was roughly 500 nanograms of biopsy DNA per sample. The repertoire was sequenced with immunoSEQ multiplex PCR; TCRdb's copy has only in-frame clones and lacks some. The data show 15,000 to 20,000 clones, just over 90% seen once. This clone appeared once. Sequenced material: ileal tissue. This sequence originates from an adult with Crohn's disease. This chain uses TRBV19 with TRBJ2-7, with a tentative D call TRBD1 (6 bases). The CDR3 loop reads CASSATDRNYEQYF. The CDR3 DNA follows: TGTGCCAGTAGTGCAACGGACAGAAACTACGAGCAGTACTTC.